This is a list of T cell receptor beta chains from one sample in a study of shared clonotypes between healthy human individuals. The assay was immunoSEQ multiplex PCR, and TCRdb's table has in-frame clones only and misses some. The sample carries approximately 720,000 clones, 90% to 95% recorded once. The sequenced sample was naive CD8+ T cells sorted from blood. The receptors originated from a man aged 25 to 40 in good health. CDR3s leave out the opening cysteine and the closing phenylalanine or tryptophan.

v_call | cdr3_aa
TRBV7-9 | ASSFQDLVMAGNTIY
TRBV5-1 | ASRPGTDLNEQF
TRBV7-9 | SDLADEQY
TRBV11-2 | ASSSLAGGFIYEQY
TRBV11-2 | ASSLGWEGAMNTEAF
TRBV28 | ASGSVASNQPQH
TRBV9 | ASSAGGQETQY
TRBV14 | ASSPISPGRGYEQY
TRBV6-5 | ASSYSLTGELF
TRBV9 | ASSVWTSRNEQF
TRBV7-9 | ASRPPAGQGFYEQY
TRBV27 | ASSLGPPYEQY
TRBV5-4 | ASSLAGEDTEAF
TRBV11-3 | ASSPRTSGINNEQF
TRBV6-1 | ASREQDSRVHEQY
TRBV14 | ASSLNRPYYEQY
TRBV28 | ASSLWGQYNQPQH
TRBV27 | ASTRLPGRLSGANVLT
TRBV10-1 | ASSGGSDETQY
TRBV5-1 | ASSLRQGQATQY
TRBV5-4 | ASSLEFRETQY
TRBV11-2 | ASSKGGPPYEQY
TRBV12-5 | ASAASDTNSYEQY
TRBV25-1 | ASSRHYEQY
TRBV7-9 | ASSLLPGQGNHEQY
TRBV27 | ASSPSTSADTQY
TRBV11-2 | ASSLVAEQY
TRBV29-1 | SVGVTGTGGDEQY
TRBV7-9 | ASSPHGTAPGNEQF
TRBV7-9 | ASTPKQGTDTQY
TRBV27 | ASSLGGLVQY
TRBV19 | ASSILPNSNQPQH
TRBV10-3 | AIRLSGSSYEQY
TRBV7-7 | ASSFLGILSYEQY
TRBV7-6 | ASSLYSGTSGRDEQF
TRBV7-2 | ASSLVARGYSYNEQF
TRBV23-1 | ASGRDSSYEQY
TRBV20-1 | SVLDMYEQY
TRBV12-5 | ASGLYRGLSSYEQY
TRBV27 | ASSAWQNEQF
TRBV27 | ASSRRRTGETF
TRBV12-5 | ASSLGTEAF